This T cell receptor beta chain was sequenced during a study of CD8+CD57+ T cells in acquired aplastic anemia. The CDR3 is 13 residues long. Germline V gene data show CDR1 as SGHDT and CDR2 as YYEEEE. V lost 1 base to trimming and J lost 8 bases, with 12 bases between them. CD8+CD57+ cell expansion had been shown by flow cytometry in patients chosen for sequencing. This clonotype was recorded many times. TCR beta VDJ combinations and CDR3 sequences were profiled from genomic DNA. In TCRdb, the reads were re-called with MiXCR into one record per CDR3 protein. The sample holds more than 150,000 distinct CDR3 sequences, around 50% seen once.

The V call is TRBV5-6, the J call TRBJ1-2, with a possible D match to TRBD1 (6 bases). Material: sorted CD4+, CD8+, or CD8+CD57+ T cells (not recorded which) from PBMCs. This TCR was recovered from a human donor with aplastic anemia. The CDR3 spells CASSLWSGGGYTF. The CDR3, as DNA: TGTGCCAGCAGCTTGTGGTCGGGGGGCGGCTACACCTTC.